The 13 T cell receptor beta chains listed next were all sequenced from one sample in a study of T cell changes during pregnancy in multiple sclerosis. Assay: immunoSEQ multiplex PCR; the TCRdb copy retains only in-frame clones and omits some. The repertoire holds around 73,000 clones, with approximately 92% as singletons. The source material was peripheral blood, sampled in the third trimester of pregnancy. The receptors were gathered from a female donor in good health, enrolled as a control in a pregnancy study.

The V and J genes are TRBV14 and TRBJ1-2; 7 bases are shared with TRBD1. Germline V gene lookup returns CDR1 SGHDN and CDR2 FVKESK. Trimming cost V 3 bases and J 4 bases; bases outside gene matches: 5. This CDR3 is 14 amino acids long. CDR3 loop: CASSQTGSFYGYTF. CDR3 coding DNA: TGTGCCAGCAGCCAGACAGGGTCCTTCTATGGCTACACCTTC.

In this sample, this clone turned up a few times. V gene TRBV2 combines with J gene TRBJ1-5; perhaps TRBD1 as D (5 bases). V was clipped by 6 bases and J by 3 bases, with 12 bases between them. CDR1 and CDR2 from the germline V gene are SNHLY and FYNNEI. This CDR3 spans 14 amino acids. CDR3 amino acids: CASRADRINQPQHF. The CDR3 DNA reads as TGTGCCAGCAGAGCCGACAGAATCAATCAGCCCCAGCATTTT.

This chain joins TRBV28 and TRBJ2-7, with D perhaps TRBD2 (5 bases). V lost 4 bases and J 7 bases, leaving 8 bases between the germline ends. This CDR3 region has 11 residues. CDR1 and CDR2 (germline): MDHEN, SYDVKM. The CDR3 nucleotides are TGTGCCAGCAGTTCACTAGGGGAGCAGTACTTC. Its translation: CASSSLGEQYF.

This clone was counted only a few times. The J gene is TRBJ2-3, the V gene TRBV6-4, with TRBD2 identical over 12 bases. V lost 4 bases to trimming and J lost 4 bases; unmatched junction nucleotides: 0. Germline V gene data show CDR1 as MRHNA and CDR2 as SNTAGT. CDR3 length: 14 amino acids. The CDR3 bases are TGTGCCAGCAGTGCTAGCGGGGGGGCAGATACGCAGTATTTT. Translation: CASSASGGADTQYF.

This chain joins TRBV7-2 and TRBJ2-7; D might be TRBD1 (5 bases). Germline CDR1 reads SGHTA; CDR2 reads FQGNSA. Trimming took off 3 bases at V and 7 bases at J, with 7 bases between the two ends. The CDR3 is 11 amino acids. The CDR3: CASSLGREQYF. DNA for the CDR3: TGTGCCAGCAGCTTGGGGCGAGAGCAGTACTTC.

The genes are TRBV7-8 and TRBJ2-7, with D tentatively TRBD1 (5 bases). Germline lookup yields CDR1 SGHVS and CDR2 FQNEAQ. Deletions cut 1 base from V and 6 bases from J, with 16 bases between. CDR3 length: 15 residues. CDR3: CASSLGTGPRLEQYF. The CDR3 coding sequence is TGTGCCAGCAGCTTAGGAACAGGACCCCGTCTCGAGCAGTACTTC.

CDR3 in amino acids: CSVFPHSGGNEQFF. The CDR3 DNA sequence: TGCAGCGTTTTTCCACATAGCGGGGGTAATGAGCAGTTCTTC. The rearrangement links TRBV29-1 to TRBJ2-1, with 9 nucleotides matching TRBD2. Germline V CDR1 and CDR2: SQVTM, ANQGSEA. Trimming took 5 bases from V and 7 from J; bases not matched to a gene: 9. The CDR3 is made up of 14 amino acids.

V is TRBV19 and J is TRBJ2-2; TRBD2 is a possible D gene (5 bases). The CDR3 is made up of 15 amino acids. Trimming stripped 6 bases from V and 6 bases from J, with 17 bases between. Germline lookup yields CDR1 LNHDA and CDR2 SQIVND (reference sequence). CDR3 loop: CASSSGEFRPGELFF. CDR3 in DNA: TGTGCCAGTAGCTCTGGGGAGTTTCGGCCCGGGGAGCTGTTTTTT. Supplemented by reference TRBV19 and TRBJ2-2, the full variable domain reads DGGITQSPKYLFRKEGQNVTLSCEQNLNHDAMYWYRQDPGQGLRLIYYSQIVNDFQKGDIAEGYSVSREKKESFPLTVTSAQKNPTAFYLCASSSGEFRPGELFFGEGSRLTVL.

The V and J genes are TRBV9 and TRBJ2-1; TRBD2 matches at 11 bases. The junction had 4 bases not matched to a gene; V was cut back by 6 bases and J by 2 bases. The CDR3 length is 15 residues. Germline V gene data show CDR1 as SGDLS and CDR2 as YYNGEE. The CDR3 DNA reads as TGTGCCAGCACCCTTAGCGGGAGGGCCTACAATGAGCAGTTCTTC. It codes for CASTLSGRAYNEQFF.

The rearrangement uses TRBV4-1 and TRBJ1-2, with TRBD1 as a possible D gene (6 bases). Germline CDR1 MGHRA, CDR2 YSYEKL. The CDR3 covers 15 residues. V shed 1 base and J shed 8 bases, with 17 bases lying between them. CDR3 sequence: CASSQGPSGGRGYTF. The CDR3 DNA reads TGCGCCAGCAGCCAAGGCCCCTCGGGGGGCCGAGGCTACACCTTC.

The V gene is TRBV6-5, the J gene TRBJ1-5; D is perhaps TRBD1 (5 bases). The CDR3 covers 14 residues. From germline, CDR1 is MNHEY and CDR2 SVGAGI. Trimming shortened V by 2 bases and J by 6 bases, and 11 bases separated the two germline ends. CDR3 nucleotide sequence: TGTGCCAGCAGTTACCGCCAGGGTACTCAGCCCCAGCATTTT. Protein product: CASSYRQGTQPQHF.

The V call is TRBV5-6, the J call TRBJ2-1; 12 positions match TRBD1. The CDR3 sequence is 18 residues long. Germline loops: CDR1 SGHDT, CDR2 YYEEEE. Losses at the gene ends were 6 bases for V and 0 bases for J; bases not matched to a gene: 10. The CDR3 region is CASKGTGGFRSSYNEQFF. CDR3 sequence (DNA): TGTGCCAGCAAGGGGACAGGGGGCTTCAGGAGCTCCTACAATGAGCAGTTCTTC.

The J gene is TRBJ2-7, the V gene TRBV5-1; D not certain. This CDR3 is built from 13 residues. Trimming pared 7 bases from V and 5 bases from J, leaving 16 bases between. The germline CDR1 and CDR2 sequences are SGHRS and YFSETQ. In DNA, the CDR3 is TGCGCCAGCCAAGACTCACCACGGGACGAGCAGTACTTC. Its translation: CASQDSPRDEQYF.